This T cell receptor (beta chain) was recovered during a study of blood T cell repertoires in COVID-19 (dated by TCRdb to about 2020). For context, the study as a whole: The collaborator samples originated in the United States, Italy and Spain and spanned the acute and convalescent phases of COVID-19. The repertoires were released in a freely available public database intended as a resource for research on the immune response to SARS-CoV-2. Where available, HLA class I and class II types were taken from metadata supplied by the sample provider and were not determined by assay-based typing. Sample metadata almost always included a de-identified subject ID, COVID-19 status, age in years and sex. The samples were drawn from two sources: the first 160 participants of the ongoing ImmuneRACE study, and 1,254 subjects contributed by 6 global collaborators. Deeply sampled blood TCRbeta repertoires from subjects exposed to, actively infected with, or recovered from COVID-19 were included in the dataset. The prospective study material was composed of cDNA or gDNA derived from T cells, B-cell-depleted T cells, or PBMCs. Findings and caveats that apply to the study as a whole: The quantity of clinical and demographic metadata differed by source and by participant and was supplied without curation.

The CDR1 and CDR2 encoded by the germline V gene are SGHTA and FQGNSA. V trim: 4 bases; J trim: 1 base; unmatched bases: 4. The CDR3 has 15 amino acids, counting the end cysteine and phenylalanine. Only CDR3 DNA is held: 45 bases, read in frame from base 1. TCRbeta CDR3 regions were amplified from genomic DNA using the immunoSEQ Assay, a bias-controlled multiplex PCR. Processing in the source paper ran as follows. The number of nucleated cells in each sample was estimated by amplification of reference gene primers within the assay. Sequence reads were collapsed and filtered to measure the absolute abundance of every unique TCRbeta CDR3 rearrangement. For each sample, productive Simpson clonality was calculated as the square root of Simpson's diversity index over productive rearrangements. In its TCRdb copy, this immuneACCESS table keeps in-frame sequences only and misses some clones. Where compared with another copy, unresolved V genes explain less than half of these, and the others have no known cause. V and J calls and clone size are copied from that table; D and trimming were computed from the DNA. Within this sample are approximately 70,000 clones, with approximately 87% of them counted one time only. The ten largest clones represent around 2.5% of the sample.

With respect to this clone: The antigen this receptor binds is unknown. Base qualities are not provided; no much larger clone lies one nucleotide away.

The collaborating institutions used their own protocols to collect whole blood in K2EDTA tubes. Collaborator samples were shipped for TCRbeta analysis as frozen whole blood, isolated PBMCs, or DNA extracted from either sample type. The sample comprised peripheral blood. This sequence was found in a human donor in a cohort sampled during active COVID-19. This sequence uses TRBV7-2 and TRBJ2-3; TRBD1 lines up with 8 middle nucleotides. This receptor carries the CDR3 CASSSGQGGTDTQYF. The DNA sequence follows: TGTGCCAGCAGCTCAGGACAGGGAGGCACAGATACGCAGTATTTT.